This T cell receptor (beta chain) is drawn from a study of graft-versus-host responses after intestinal transplantation. About the research overall: Transplants given to recipients were multivisceral, liver-intestinal, or isolated intestinal. Study-wide findings and caveats: Recipient marrow held GvH clones, some first seen in ileum or blood. Researchers found peak circulating GvH clone levels linked to early post-transplant HvG declines.

Sequenced by immunoSEQ multiplex PCR; TCRdb stores in-frame clones only, minus some. The data hold around 100,000 clones, with around 92% observed a single time. Notes on this clone: The antigen is undetermined.

V was shortened by 0 bases and J by 0 bases, with 8 bases between the two germline ends. CDR1 is GTSNPN and CDR2 is SVGIG in the germline V gene (reference sequence). This CDR3 comprises 15 residues. The source of this sequence is a human donor who was the organ donor for an intestinal transplant. The chain joins TRBV30 to TRBJ1-4; possible D gene TRBD1, 5 bases. The specimen comprised unstimulated CD8+ T cells sorted from spleen or lymph node cells, sampled before transplant. The CDR3 protein is CAWSVRGATNEKLFF. The CDR3 nucleotides read TGTGCCTGGAGTGTGCGGGGGGCAACTAATGAAAAACTGTTTTTT. Looking up the rest from reference TRBV30 and TRBJ1-4 gives the full variable domain: SQTIHQWPATLVQPVGSPLSLECTVEGTSNPNLYWYRQAAGRGLQLLFYSVGIGQISSEVPQNLSASRPQDRQFILSSKKLLLSDSGFYLCAWSVRGATNEKLFFGSGTQLSVL.